The clone carrying this TCR beta chain was counted many times. The sample originates from a study of spatial heterogeneity in lung cancer. Germline V gives CDR1 LNHDA, CDR2 SQIVND (reference sequence). CDR3 length equals 14 residues. The V segment lost 6 bases and the J segment 6 bases; nucleotides outside the gene matches: 7. This sample's time point: sample taken at primary tumor resection. Whole RNA came from tumor, nontumor lung or frozen PBMC and was sequenced without being sorted. TCRdb re-called the 5' RACE reads through MiXCR, storing one row per CDR3 protein. The sample yields more than 9,000 distinct CDR3 sequences, approximately 6.2% seen once.

V and J are TRBV19 and TRBJ2-2; the match to TRBD1 covers 7 bases. The sequence was collected from a male donor with early-stage non-small cell lung cancer. The specimen comprised normal lung tissue next to the tumor, sampled at surgery. CDR3 sequence (DNA): TGTGCCAGTAGGTCACAGGGGTTGGCCGGGGAGCTGTTTTTT. This gives the protein CASRSQGLAGELFF.